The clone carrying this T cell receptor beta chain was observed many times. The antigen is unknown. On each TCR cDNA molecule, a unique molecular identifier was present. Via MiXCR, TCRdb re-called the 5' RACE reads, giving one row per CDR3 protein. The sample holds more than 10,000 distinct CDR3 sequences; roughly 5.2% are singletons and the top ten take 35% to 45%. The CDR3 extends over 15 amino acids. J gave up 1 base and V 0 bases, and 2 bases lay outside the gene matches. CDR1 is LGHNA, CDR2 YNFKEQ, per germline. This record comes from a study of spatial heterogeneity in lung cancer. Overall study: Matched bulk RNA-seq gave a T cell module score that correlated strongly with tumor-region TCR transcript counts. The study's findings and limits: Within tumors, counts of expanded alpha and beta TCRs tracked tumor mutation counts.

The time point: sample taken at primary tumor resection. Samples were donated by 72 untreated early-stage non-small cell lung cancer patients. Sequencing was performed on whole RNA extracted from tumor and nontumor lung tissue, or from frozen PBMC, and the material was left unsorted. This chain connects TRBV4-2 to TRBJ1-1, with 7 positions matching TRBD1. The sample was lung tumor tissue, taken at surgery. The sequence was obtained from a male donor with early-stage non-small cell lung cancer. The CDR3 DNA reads TGTGCCAGCAGCCAAGATTGGACAGGGAACACTGAAGCTTTCTTT. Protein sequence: CASSQDWTGNTEAFF.